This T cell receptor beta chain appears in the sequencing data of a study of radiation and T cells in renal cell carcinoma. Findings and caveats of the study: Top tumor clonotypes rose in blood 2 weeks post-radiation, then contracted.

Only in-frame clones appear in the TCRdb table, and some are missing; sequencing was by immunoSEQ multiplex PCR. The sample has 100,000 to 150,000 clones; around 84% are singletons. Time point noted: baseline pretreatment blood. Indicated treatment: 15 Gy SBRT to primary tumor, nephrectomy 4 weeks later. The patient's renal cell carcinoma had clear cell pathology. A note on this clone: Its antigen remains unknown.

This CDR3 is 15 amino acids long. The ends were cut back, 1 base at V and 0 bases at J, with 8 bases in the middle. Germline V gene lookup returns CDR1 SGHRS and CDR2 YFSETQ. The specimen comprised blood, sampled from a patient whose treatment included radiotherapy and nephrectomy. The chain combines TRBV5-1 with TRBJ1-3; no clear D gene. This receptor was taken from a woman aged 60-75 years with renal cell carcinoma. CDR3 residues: CASSLSGSSGNTIYF. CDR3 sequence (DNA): TGCGCCAGCAGCTTGTCAGGCAGCTCTGGAAACACCATATATTTT. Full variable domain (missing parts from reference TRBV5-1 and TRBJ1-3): KAGVTQTPRYLIKTRGQQVTLSCSPISGHRSVSWYQQTPGQGLQFLFEYFSETQRNKGNFPGRFSGRQFSNSRSEMNVSTLELGDSALYLCASSLSGSSGNTIYFGEGSWLTVV.